The sequence of this TCR gamma chain was determined in a study of Vδ1+ human thymocytes. The sorted cells were CD3+ Vdelta1+ Vdelta2- thymocytes from alphabeta-depleted thymus. The length of the CDR3 is 16 residues. The germline gives CDR1 GITISATS, CDR2 ISYDGTV (reference sequence). V shed 2 bases and J 3 bases; nucleotides not matched to a gene: 13. Broader study findings: Thymic delta-chain repertoires held roughly 20% Vdelta2 sequences and few Vdelta3, despite high sort purity. Thymic TRG and TRD repertoires appeared highly polyclonal. Bulk repertoire data may be misinterpreted because of unexpected Vdelta2 sequences.

Sequences come from RNA converted to cDNA by reverse transcription. Multiplex PCR used pooled V-gene forward primers and a constant-region reverse primer to amplify CDR3s. TCRdb reran clone calling via CATT on the multiplex PCR reads. Here the sample spans some 9,000 gamma-chain clones, less than 70% being singletons. A word on this clone: Its antigen remains unidentified.

The sequence was obtained from a girl younger than two who had congenital heart surgery. The V and J genes are TRGV9 and TRGJ1 or TRGJ2. The J gene, absent from TCRdb, was called here by matching the DNA to germline. Material for sequencing was Vdelta1+ gamma-delta thymocytes from the thymus. Subset of the sample: FACS-sorted CD3+ TCRalphabeta- TCRVdelta1+ TCRVdelta2- thymocytes. CDR3 sequence reads: CALWEGGTGRYYKKLF. CDR3 sequence (DNA): TGTGCCTTGTGGGAGGGCGGGACAGGACGTTATTATAAGAAACTCTTT.